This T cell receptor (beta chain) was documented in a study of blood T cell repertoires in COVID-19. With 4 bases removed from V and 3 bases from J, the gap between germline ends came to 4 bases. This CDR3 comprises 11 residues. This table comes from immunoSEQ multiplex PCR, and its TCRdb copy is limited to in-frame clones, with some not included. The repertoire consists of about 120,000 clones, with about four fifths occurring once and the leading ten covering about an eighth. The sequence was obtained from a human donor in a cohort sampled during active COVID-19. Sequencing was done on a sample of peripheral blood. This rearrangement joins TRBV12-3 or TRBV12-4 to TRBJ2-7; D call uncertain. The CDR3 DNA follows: TGTGCCAGCAGTTACAGCTACGAGCAGTACTTC. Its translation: CASSYSYEQYF.